The 19 T cell receptor beta chains below all came from one sample that was sequenced in a study of blood T cell repertoires in COVID-19. Sequenced by immunoSEQ multiplex PCR; TCRdb stores in-frame clones only, minus some. The profile covers about 280,000 clones, with approximately 80% appearing a single time and about 5% taken by the ten largest. What was sequenced was PBMCs or T cells enriched from blood (not recorded which). Receptors originate from a man aged 40-49 years who had been exposed to COVID-19.

V gene TRBV2 combines with J gene TRBJ2-5; TRBD2 matches 7 bases. J gave up 5 bases and V 4 bases, and 7 bases lay outside the gene matches. Per germline, CDR1 SNHLY and CDR2 FYNNEI. The CDR3 length is 14 residues. This CDR3 is CASSGGGSKETQYF. As DNA, the CDR3 is TGTGCCAGCAGTGGGGGCGGGAGTAAGGAGACCCAGTACTTC.

The V and J genes are TRBV5-1 and TRBJ1-2; 7 nucleotides line up with TRBD1. The J segment lost 6 bases and the V segment lost 4 bases, leaving 12 bases of the junction unmatched. Germline CDR1 SGHRS, CDR2 YFSETQ. The CDR3 totals 15 residues. The CDR3 bases are TGCGCCAGCAGCCACGTACAGGGGAAAGTACATGGCTACACCTTC. This codes for CASSHVQGKVHGYTF.

The rearrangement joins TRBV7-9 to TRBJ1-4, with D possibly matching TRBD1 (5 bases). The germline V gene has CDR1 SEHNR and CDR2 FQNEAQ (reference sequence). The germline V and J ends were trimmed by 3 bases and 7 bases, with 12 bases remaining between them. The CDR3 runs 14 residues. CDR3 sequence reads: CASSFAGPSEKLFF. The CDR3 DNA sequence: TGTGCCAGCAGCTTTGCGGGGCCAAGTGAAAAACTGTTTTTT.

The gene calls are TRBV12-3 or TRBV12-4 and TRBJ2-3, with D possibly being TRBD2 (5 bases). The germline V and J ends were trimmed by 4 bases and 6 bases, with 8 bases remaining between them. The CDR3 is made up of 12 amino acids. For the CDR3, the DNA is TGTGCCAGCAGTTGGAGGAGGGATACGCAGTATTTT. This codes for CASSWRRDTQYF.

This chain joins TRBV10-3 and TRBJ2-6; TRBD1 matches at 12 bases. V gave up 4 bases and J gave up 10 bases; unmatched junction bases: 14. The CDR3 spans 18 residues. In germline, CDR1 is ENHRY, CDR2 SYGVKD. The CDR3 is CAISGSGQGAKGINVLTF. Written as DNA, the CDR3 is TGTGCCATCAGTGGGTCGGGACAGGGGGCGAAAGGAATAAACGTCCTGACTTTC.

Ten or more counts support this clone. This chain joins TRBV30 and TRBJ2-7; TRBD1 agrees at 9 bases. This CDR3 is 15 amino acids long. The V segment lost 0 bases and the J segment 2 bases; nucleotides outside the gene matches: 5. Germline loops: CDR1 GTSNPN, CDR2 SVGIG (reference sequence). The CDR3, as DNA: TGTGCCTGGAGTGTACTGGACAGGGGCCCCTACGAGCAGTACTTC. Amino acid sequence: CAWSVLDRGPYEQYF.

This clone has ten or more counts. The V and J genes are TRBV2 and TRBJ2-1, with a tentative D call TRBD1 (6 bases). Germline CDR1 SNHLY, CDR2 FYNNEI. V was pared by 4 bases and J by 3 bases, with 10 bases between. The CDR3 runs to 14 residues. CDR3 loop: CASSVRGVYNEQFF. DNA for the CDR3: TGTGCCAGCAGTGTCAGGGGAGTCTACAATGAGCAGTTCTTC.

V and J are TRBV4-2 and TRBJ1-6; TRBD1 matches at 12 bases. CDR3 size: 19 residues. Germline values: CDR1 LGHNA, CDR2 YNFKEQ. Losses at the gene ends were 3 bases for V and 6 bases for J; bases not matched to a gene: 12. CDR3 nucleotide sequence: TGTGCCAGCAGCCACGGGACAGGGGGCGGAAGAGGCGCTAATTCACCCCTCCACTTT. It translates to CASSHGTGGGRGANSPLHF.

As DNA, the CDR3 is TGTGCCAGCAGCTTTCTAGCGGGGGGATCTTACAATGAGCAGTTCTTC. Its protein is CASSFLAGGSYNEQFF. V usage is TRBV11-3 and J usage is TRBJ2-1; TRBD2 matches at 11 bases. The CDR3 runs 16 residues. The ends lost 3 bases at V and 4 bases at J; junction bases unmatched: 5. CDR1 is SGHNT, CDR2 YENEEA, per germline.

The genes are TRBV7-8 and TRBJ2-7, with 10 bases aligning to TRBD2. The CDR3 is 14 amino acids. The V segment lost 2 bases and the J segment 5 bases; nucleotides outside the gene matches: 3. Per the germline V gene, CDR1 is SGHVS and CDR2 is FQNEAQ. CDR3: CASSLSSGRNEQYF. CDR3 DNA sequence: TGTGCCAGCAGCTTATCTAGCGGGAGAAACGAGCAGTACTTC.

This clone was detected only a few times. The chain links TRBV13 to TRBJ2-7; TRBD2 agrees at 10 bases. Germline CDR1 PRHDT, CDR2 FYEKMQ (reference sequence). Trimming cost V 0 bases and J 12 bases; bases outside gene matches: 5. CDR3 length: 13 amino acids. The CDR3 sequence is CASSLGLAGVVYF. The CDR3, as DNA: TGTGCCAGCAGCTTAGGCCTAGCGGGAGTGGTGTACTTC.

V gene TRBV28 combines with J gene TRBJ2-7; D is uncertain. Trimming took 2 bases from V and 3 from J, leaving 5 bases between them. This CDR3 has 12 residues. CDR1 and CDR2 from the germline V gene are MDHEN and SYDVKM. The chain's CDR3 is CASSLASYEQYF. The DNA for the CDR3 is TGTGCCAGCAGTTTAGCCAGCTACGAGCAGTACTTC.

The rearrangement links TRBV13 to TRBJ2-5, with 12 bases lining up with TRBD2. Per the germline V gene, CDR1 is PRHDT and CDR2 is FYEKMQ (reference sequence). The junction had 8 bases not matched to a gene; V was cut back by 4 bases and J by 5 bases. The CDR3 sequence is 16 residues long. The CDR3 sequence: CASSSWTSGIGETQYF. As DNA, the CDR3 is TGTGCCAGCAGCTCCTGGACTAGCGGGATCGGGGAGACCCAGTACTTC.

The rearrangement links TRBV19 to TRBJ1-2; unclear D gene. This CDR3 contains 13 residues. V shed 5 bases and J shed 4 bases, with 11 bases lying between them. Germline V gene data show CDR1 as LNHDA and CDR2 as SQIVND (reference sequence). In DNA, the CDR3 is TGTGCCAGTAGTTTTGCAGGAATCTATGGCTACACCTTC. As protein: CASSFAGIYGYTF. Full variable domain (outside the CDR3, taken from reference TRBV19 and TRBJ1-2): DGGITQSPKYLFRKEGQNVTLSCEQNLNHDAMYWYRQDPGQGLRLIYYSQIVNDFQKGDIAEGYSVSREKKESFPLTVTSAQKNPTAFYLCASSFAGIYGYTFGSGTRLTVV.

The chain is built from TRBV19 and TRBJ1-3; TRBD1 matches 8 bases. V shed 7 bases and J 3 bases; nucleotides not matched to a gene: 14. CDR1 and CDR2 (germline): LNHDA, SQIVND (reference sequence). The CDR3 covers 17 residues. The CDR3 is CASTPQGAGFYGNTIYF. The CDR3 DNA sequence: TGTGCCAGTACGCCCCAGGGGGCCGGGTTTTATGGAAACACCATATATTTT.

The V gene is TRBV5-1, the J gene TRBJ1-1; D is unresolved. Trimming cost V 5 bases and J 6 bases, with 11 bases left between them. The germline V gene encodes CDR1 SGHRS and CDR2 YFSETQ. The CDR3 consists of 12 residues. The CDR3 region is CASSSYGAEAFF. Here the CDR3 DNA reads TGCGCCAGCAGTTCGTACGGGGCTGAAGCTTTCTTT.

This clone was picked up a small number of times. The CDR3 is CASSYSWGDFEAFF. CDR3 in DNA: TGTGCCAGCAGTTACTCTTGGGGGGACTTTGAAGCTTTCTTT. This chain links TRBV6-5 with TRBJ1-1; a possible D gene is TRBD1 (5 bases). The CDR3 runs 14 residues. Per the germline V gene, CDR1 is MNHEY and CDR2 is SVGAGI. V lost 0 bases and J 7 bases, leaving 12 bases between the germline ends.

V usage is TRBV9 and J usage is TRBJ1-1, with 7 bases that match TRBD1. The V gene's germline CDR1 is SGDLS and CDR2 YYNGEE. This CDR3 region has 14 residues. With 4 bases clipped from V and 5 bases from J, the junction kept 8 bases outside the gene matches. CDR3 nucleotide sequence: TGTGCCAGCAGCACGGGACAGCCTCTGACTGAAGCTTTCTTT. It specifies CASSTGQPLTEAFF.

This clone was recorded only once. V is TRBV12-3 or TRBV12-4 and J is TRBJ1-5; no clear D. The CDR3 loop spans 12 amino acids. The V end was cut by 1 base, the J end by 9 bases, with 7 bases between. The CDR3 DNA sequence: TGTGCCAGCAGTTTAGGAGGGAGGCCCCAGCATTTT. Its protein is CASSLGGRPQHF.